Below are 15 T cell receptor beta chains sequenced from a single sample in a study of Ad26.COV2.S vaccination and SARS-CoV-2 variants. The treatment is: around 19 received Ad26.COV2.S at low or high dose, single or two shots; 5 received placebo; per-sample allocation not given. Sample collection was performed on day 63 after the first vaccine or placebo injection. Sequencing used immunoSEQ multiplex PCR; TCRdb keeps in-frame clones, though not all of them. The sample lists about 320,000 clones, around 81% occurring once. The source material was peripheral blood, sampled in a trial of Ad26.COV2.S vaccine versus placebo. These receptors were taken from a person between 18 and 59 years old who received the Ad26.COV2.S COVID-19 vaccine or a placebo.

The CDR3: CASSDEWVLWPQHF. As DNA, the CDR3 is TGTGCCAGCAGTGACGAGTGGGTTCTTTGGCCCCAGCATTTT. The rearrangement links TRBV6-1 to TRBJ1-5, with no clear D. CDR3 size: 14 residues. Germline CDR1 reads MNHNS; CDR2 reads SASEGT. The V gene lost 3 bases and the J gene lost 9 bases, with 15 bases spanning the gap.

The chain employs TRBV2 and TRBJ1-2, with D unclear. The CDR3 sequence is 12 residues long. The V end lost 0 bases, the J end lost 4 bases, and 3 bases lay between the germline ends. CDR1 and CDR2 (germline): SNHLY, FYNNEI. The CDR3 DNA sequence: TGTGCCAGCAGTGAAGCGTCCTATGGCTACACCTTC. It is translated as CASSEASYGYTF.

This clone was detected only a few times. This sequence joins TRBV7-9 and TRBJ1-3, with D unresolved. The V end lost 2 bases, the J end lost 0 bases, and 11 bases lay between the germline ends. Germline V gives CDR1 SEHNR, CDR2 FQNEAQ (reference sequence). The CDR3 is made up of 16 amino acids. The CDR3 DNA reads as TGTGCCAGCAGCTTACTTAGGACTTCCTCTGGAAACACCATATATTTT. This encodes CASSLLRTSSGNTIYF.

This clone was seen ten or more times. The chain joins TRBV6-2 or TRBV6-3 to TRBJ1-5, with D possibly TRBD1 on 6 matching bases. V lost 2 bases and J lost 6, with 14 bases in between. CDR3 size: 15 residues. Germline V gene sequence: CDR1 MNHEY, CDR2 SVGEGT. The DNA of the CDR3 is TGTGCCAGCAGTTACGTACAGGGCTCAGGTCAGCCCCAGCATTTT. Protein: CASSYVQGSGQPQHF.

This rearrangement joins TRBV5-1 to TRBJ2-7; possibly TRBD1 for D (6 bases). Germline V lookup: CDR1 SGHRS, CDR2 YFSETQ. The CDR3 extends over 16 amino acids. The V and J ends lost 0 bases and 0 bases respectively, with 13 bases between them. CDR3 protein: CASSLGDRRSSYEQYF. The CDR3 bases are TGCGCCAGCAGCTTGGGTGACAGGCGGAGCTCCTACGAGCAGTACTTC.

This chain connects TRBV5-4 to TRBJ2-3; D is tentatively TRBD1 or TRBD2 (6 bases each). The CDR3 sequence is 15 residues long. The V gene's germline CDR1 is SGHNT and CDR2 YYREEE (reference sequence). V was cut by 4 bases and J by 0 bases, with 12 bases left in between. The CDR3 here is CASSGGTPSTDTQYF. CDR3 coding DNA: TGTGCCAGCAGCGGCGGGACACCGAGCACAGATACGCAGTATTTT.

V usage is TRBV7-3 and J usage is TRBJ2-6; D might be TRBD1 or TRBD2, each matching 6 bases. The CDR3 has 18 residues. V lost 5 bases to trimming and J lost 2 bases, with 19 bases between them. Germline V lookup: CDR1 SGHTA, CDR2 FQGTGA. The CDR3 protein is CASSPGGGTRTGANVLTF. DNA for the CDR3: TGTGCCAGCAGCCCCGGGGGCGGGACCAGAACTGGGGCCAACGTCCTGACTTTC.

V usage is TRBV28 and J usage is TRBJ1-3, with 7 bases that match TRBD1. Unmatched junction bases numbered 7, after V lost 4 bases and J lost 7 bases. Germline V lookup: CDR1 MDHEN, CDR2 SYDVKM. The CDR3 has 14 amino acids. CDR3 in amino acids: CASSSTDRTNTIYF. In DNA, the CDR3 is TGTGCCAGCAGTTCAACGGACAGGACGAACACCATATATTTT.

In this sample, this clone turned up a few times. V usage is TRBV5-1 and J usage is TRBJ2-2; unclear D gene. This CDR3 comprises 15 residues. From germline, CDR1 is SGHRS and CDR2 YFSETQ. Trimming cost V 3 bases and J 1 base, with 10 bases left between them. CDR3 in amino acids: CASSSQTLNTGELFF. CDR3 DNA: TGCGCCAGCAGCTCACAGACACTGAACACCGGGGAGCTGTTTTTT.

V is TRBV6-1 and J is TRBJ2-7, with 8 positions matching TRBD2. CDR1 is MNHNS and CDR2 is SASEGT in the germline V gene. Germline trimming cut 2 bases from V and 3 bases from J; bases unmatched to any gene: 15. This CDR3 is built from 18 residues. The CDR3 protein is CASSEWFSGRAGGYEQYF. The CDR3 nucleotides read TGTGCCAGCAGTGAATGGTTTTCGGGCAGGGCGGGGGGCTACGAGCAGTACTTC.

This clone was recorded only once. The CDR3 loop reads CASSVGDYSNQPQHF. In DNA form, the CDR3 reads TGTGCCAGCTCGGTGGGGGATTATAGCAATCAGCCCCAGCATTTT. The V gene is TRBV5-5, the J gene TRBJ1-5; the D gene is possibly TRBD1 (5 bases). CDR1 SGHKS and CDR2 YYEKEE come from the germline V gene (reference sequence). The CDR3 totals 15 residues. The ends were cut back, 7 bases at V and 0 bases at J, with 14 bases in the middle.

V is TRBV27 and J is TRBJ2-1; 14 bases are shared with TRBD2. This CDR3 has 15 amino acids. Trimming cost V 8 bases and J 12 bases; bases outside gene matches: 12. In germline, CDR1 is MNHEY, CDR2 SMNVEV (reference sequence). The DNA of the CDR3 is TGTGCCAGCCGACCCCGCGGGACTAGCGGGGGACCGCAGTTCTTC. Its translation: CASRPRGTSGGPQFF.

The rearrangement uses TRBV5-1 and TRBJ2-5; no reliable D call. The CDR3 is 13 residues long. Germline V lookup: CDR1 SGHRS, CDR2 YFSETQ. Deletions cut 0 bases from V and 4 bases from J, with 7 bases between. CDR3 sequence: CASSLEAVETQYF. CDR3 nucleotide sequence: TGCGCCAGCAGCTTGGAGGCAGTAGAGACCCAGTACTTC.

The CDR3 spells CASLGAYGYEQYF. In nucleotides, the CDR3 is TGTGCCAGCTTAGGAGCCTATGGCTACGAGCAGTACTTC. The rearrangement joins TRBV6-5 to TRBJ2-7, with no clear D. The CDR3 extends over 13 amino acids. Trimming removed 8 bases from V and 3 bases from J, with 14 bases in between. Germline V lookup: CDR1 MNHEY, CDR2 SVGAGI.

The rearrangement joins TRBV23-1 to TRBJ2-1; 9 bases align to TRBD1. TRBV23-1 counts as an open reading frame of uncertain function. V lost 5 bases to trimming and J lost 8 bases; unmatched junction nucleotides: 10. This CDR3 has 15 residues. The CDR3 protein is CASSTGGSVGDEQFF. The CDR3 DNA follows: TGCGCCAGCAGTACAGGGGGCTCGGTAGGCGATGAGCAGTTCTTC.